Below are 8 T cell receptor beta chains sequenced from a single sample in a study of blood T cell repertoires in COVID-19. Produced via immunoSEQ multiplex PCR; TCRdb's table is partial and in-frame only. Of under 250,000 clones listed, about nine tenths are singletons. Material for sequencing was peripheral blood. Every receptor here comes from a man aged 25-45 years with COVID-19, enrolled during active disease.

There are a few counts of this clone. V gene TRBV5-6 combines with J gene TRBJ1-4; TRBD1 aligns across 10 bases. The V and J ends lost 4 bases and 3 bases, in that order; junction bases with no gene match: 3. The CDR3 has 15 amino acids. In germline, CDR1 is SGHDT, CDR2 YYEEEE. CDR3 loop: CASSPGQGANEKLFF. DNA of the CDR3: TGTGCCAGCAGCCCCGGACAGGGGGCTAATGAAAAACTGTTTTTT.

J is TRBJ1-2 and V is TRBV6-5; TRBD1 matches 7 bases. The ends lost 0 bases at V and 8 bases at J; junction bases unmatched: 3. Germline V gene sequence: CDR1 MNHEY, CDR2 SVGAGI. The CDR3 runs to 13 residues. The CDR3 protein is CASSYSIRGGYTF. For the CDR3, the DNA is TGTGCCAGCAGTTACTCGATCAGGGGGGGCTACACCTTC.

The V call is TRBV4-2, the J call TRBJ1-2; TRBD1 aligns across 12 bases. J gave up 7 bases and V 1 base, and 10 bases lay outside the gene matches. In germline, CDR1 is LGHNA, CDR2 YNFKEQ. The CDR3 has 17 residues. CDR3 amino acids: CASSQVGTGGAQAGYTF. The DNA of the CDR3 is TGTGCCAGCAGCCAAGTCGGGACAGGGGGCGCTCAGGCTGGCTACACCTTC.

The genes are TRBV7-3 and TRBJ2-5; possible D gene TRBD2, 5 bases. Trimming shortened V by 5 bases and J by 0 bases, and 7 bases separated the two germline ends. The CDR3 is 13 amino acids. The germline V gene has CDR1 SGHTA and CDR2 FQGTGA. The CDR3: CASSRGDQETQYF. The CDR3 DNA follows: TGTGCCAGCAGCCGGGGTGACCAAGAGACCCAGTACTTC.

V is TRBV9 and J is TRBJ2-7; 9 bases map to TRBD2. The ends lost 4 bases at V and 3 bases at J; junction bases unmatched: 8. Germline V gene lookup returns CDR1 SGDLS and CDR2 YYNGEE. CDR3 size: 15 residues. The CDR3 sequence is CASSLSGTSLYEQYF. The CDR3 nucleotides read TGTGCCAGCAGCTTATCCGGGACTAGCCTCTACGAGCAGTACTTC.

The V and J genes are TRBV6-2 or TRBV6-3 and TRBJ1-1; D may be TRBD1 (5 bases). Germline V gene sequence: CDR1 MNHEY, CDR2 SVGEGT. Deletions cut 4 bases from V and 1 base from J, with 13 bases between. The CDR3 is 15 residues long. The CDR3 sequence: CASSSLLGGNTEAFF. DNA for the CDR3: TGTGCCAGCAGTTCTCTCCTCGGGGGGAACACTGAAGCTTTCTTT.

This clone is a singleton in its sample. V gene TRBV18 combines with J gene TRBJ2-3; TRBD1 might be the D (5 bases). Looked up from germline, CDR1 is KGHSH and CDR2 is LQKENI. The CDR3 covers 14 residues. V gave up 3 bases and J gave up 2 bases, with 9 bases separating them. In DNA form, the CDR3 reads TGTGCCAGCTCACCGGGGCAGAACACAGATACGCAGTATTTT. It specifies CASSPGQNTDTQYF.

The chain recombines TRBV2 with TRBJ2-2, with 11 positions matching TRBD2. Trimming took 6 bases from V and 7 from J; bases not matched to a gene: 7. The CDR3 covers 15 residues. Germline V gives CDR1 SNHLY, CDR2 FYNNEI. The CDR3 sequence: CASSSTSGRDGELFF. The DNA for the CDR3 is TGTGCCAGCAGCTCCACTAGCGGGAGAGACGGGGAGCTGTTTTTT. Full variable domain (missing parts from reference TRBV2 and TRBJ2-2): EPEVTQTPSHQVTQMGQEVILRCVPISNHLYFYWYRQILGQKVEFLVSFYNNEISEKSEIFDDQFSVERPDGSNFTLKIRSTKLEDSAMYFCASSSTSGRDGELFFGEGSRLTVL.